This T cell receptor (beta chain) was retrieved from a study of shared clonotypes between healthy human individuals. Study context: A couple of female and three male donors aged 18 to 49 were enrolled.

The authors distributed each subset's genomic DNA evenly over several immunoSEQ plates. Sequencing was performed with immunoSEQ multiplex PCR; in TCRdb, only in-frame clones are kept and a portion is missing. The repertoire holds roughly 2,300,000 clones, with 85% to 95% as singletons. The CDR3 is 15 amino acids. The V end was cut by 3 bases, the J end by 1 base, with 13 bases between. Germline CDR1 reads SGHRS; CDR2 reads YFSETQ. All participating donors were Caucasian adults from Nashville, Tennessee. This receptor was identified in a man aged 18 to 35 in good health. Some clones in this sample may be carry-over from other donors' samples. The chain combines TRBV5-1 with TRBJ1-1; a possible D gene is TRBD1 (6 bases). Material: naive CD4+ T cells from PBMCs. Indicated subset: CD45RA+ positively selected. The CDR3 DNA reads TGCGCCAGCAGCTCCCATGGGGGCGGGAACACTGAAGCTTTCTTT. It codes for CASSSHGGGNTEAFF.